The rows below give T cell receptor beta chains drawn from one sample of a study of PD-1 blockade in classical Hodgkin lymphoma. TCRdb's copy holds only in-frame clones and misses some; the assay was immunoSEQ multiplex PCR. Here the sample spans roughly 100,000 clones, around 90% being singletons. The starting material was peripheral blood mononuclear cells (PBMCs), obtained before the fourth cycle of nivolumab. These TCRs come from a human donor with classical Hodgkin lymphoma. CDR3s include the opening cysteine and the closing phenylalanine or tryptophan. The order of the fields is CDR3 length, V gene, J gene, D gene, clone size, CDR3 protein. D genes are given only for firm matches. The listing skips clone size in some rows; elsewhere it reads once, few, many or a size class.

>14|TRBV6-4|TRBJ2-7|TRBD2|NA
CASSERLAGGEQYF
>16|TRBV4-1|TRBJ2-1|TRBD2|NA
CASSQGTSGSYNEQFF
>15|TRBV19|TRBJ2-7|NA|NA
CASRRELRSEAEQYF
>17|TRBV4-1|TRBJ2-2|TRBD1|NA
CASSQDPTGGNTGELFF
>14|TRBV27|TRBJ1-2|NA|NA
CASSFRPPSYGYTF
>16|TRBV7-2|TRBJ2-3|NA|NA
CASSLIPGNLPDTQYF
>13|TRBV7-2|TRBJ2-7|NA|NA
CASSPSRPSEQYF
>14|TRBV7-9|TRBJ2-3|NA|once
CASSLVDGTDTQYF
>17|TRBV28|TRBJ1-1|TRBD1|NA
CASSSFRTGQRNTEAFF
>11|TRBV9|TRBJ1-1|NA|NA
CASSQNTEAFF
>12|TRBV19|TRBJ1-5|NA|few
CASSIPAQPQHF
>15|TRBV28|TRBJ2-2|NA|NA
CASSSPGGAGGELFF
>18|TRBV5-6|TRBJ2-7|TRBD1|NA
CASSYEDRFNPSSYEQYF
>15|TRBV6-9|TRBJ2-7|NA|NA
CASSEVGVPLVEQYF
>16|TRBV4-3|TRBJ2-3|NA|NA
CASSQEKTMFTDTQYF
>10|TRBV30|TRBJ1-2|NA|NA
CAWVGYGYTF
>14|TRBV15|TRBJ2-5|NA|NA
CATSREGFKETQYF
>13|TRBV7-7|TRBJ1-3|NA|NA
CASSPGRGNTIYF
>14|TRBV7-2|TRBJ2-3|NA|once
CASSGSGSTDTQYF
>17|TRBV19|TRBJ2-1|TRBD2|NA
CASSIGAGGESYNEQFF
>13|TRBV6-4|TRBJ1-5|NA|NA
CASSDSDQGPQHF
>14|TRBV10-3|TRBJ2-3|TRBD1|NA
CAISGTGGTDTQYF
>13|TRBV7-9|TRBJ2-2|TRBD2|NA
CAPTSGNTGELFF
>16|TRBV5-6|TRBJ1-3|NA|NA
CASSLTGRGSGNTIYF
>14|TRBV10-3|TRBJ2-5|NA|NA
CAISDNRQQETQYF
>18|TRBV15|TRBJ1-1|NA|NA
CATSRRPSGGKAVTEAFF
>16|TRBV30|TRBJ2-1|NA|NA
CAWILGGSHLYNEQFF
>15|TRBV9|TRBJ2-1|NA|NA
CASSVVRGSYNEQFF
>15|TRBV7-2|TRBJ1-2|NA|NA
CASSKGSGSNYGYTF
>14|TRBV2|TRBJ2-3|NA|once
CASSGVKSTDTQYF
>16|TRBV28|TRBJ2-2|NA|once
CASSLWTDPNTGELFF
>15|TRBV4-2|TRBJ1-5|NA|NA
CASSQDVRGEQPQHF
>12|TRBV6-6|TRBJ2-3|TRBD1|once
CASRDRVNTQYF